Below, 10 T cell receptor beta chains from the same sample are listed, as sequenced in a study of long-term antiretroviral therapy in people with HIV. Run at survey level, the immunoSEQ assay was version v3.0. Libraries were prepared by immunoSEQ multiplex PCR; TCRdb keeps only in-frame clonotypes and omits some of them. This sample has about 24,000 clones, with about 80% found just once. The sequenced sample was unsorted PBMCs, obtained 4.4 years after starting antiretroviral therapy. All receptors derive from a man aged 25-45 years with HIV.

The CDR3 here is CASIPSAYGGYGYTF. CDR3 coding DNA: TGTGCCAGCATCCCAAGCGCATATGGAGGCTATGGCTACACCTTC. The chain recombines TRBV27 with TRBJ1-2, with no clear D. Germline V gene lookup returns CDR1 MNHEY and CDR2 SMNVEV (reference sequence). This CDR3 spans 15 amino acids. Trimming left V 7 bases short and J 4 bases short, with 19 bases between.

The chain combines TRBV5-6 with TRBJ2-1; no reliable D call. The CDR3 runs 16 residues. Germline lookup yields CDR1 SGHDT and CDR2 YYEEEE. Trimming cost V 1 base and J 4 bases, with 15 bases left between them. CDR3: CASSLSLASIYNEQFF. The CDR3 nucleotides read TGTGCCAGCAGCTTGTCGTTGGCTTCCATTTACAATGAGCAGTTCTTC.

This clone appeared a few times. V and J are TRBV18 and TRBJ2-7; D perhaps matches TRBD1 (6 bases). CDR3 length: 15 residues. Germline-derived CDR1 and CDR2 are KGHSH and LQKENI. V was pared by 3 bases and J by 7 bases, with 19 bases between. CDR3 region: CASSPFRDTTWEQYF. DNA for the CDR3: TGTGCCAGCTCACCCTTCAGGGACACTACGTGGGAGCAGTACTTC.

This chain uses TRBV19 with TRBJ2-1, with D hard to call. Germline CDR1 and CDR2: LNHDA and SQIVND (reference sequence). V shed 3 bases and J shed 1 base, with 10 bases lying between them. The length of the CDR3 is 15 residues. CDR3 residues: CASSIGQPSYNEQFF. The CDR3 nucleotides read TGTGCCAGTAGTATTGGGCAACCTTCCTACAATGAGCAGTTCTTC.

This chain uses TRBV6-6 with TRBJ2-7; the D call may be TRBD1 or TRBD2 (5 bases each). V lost 5 bases and J 2 bases, leaving 13 bases between the germline ends. Germline loops: CDR1 MNHNY, CDR2 SVGAGI (reference sequence). This CDR3 has 14 amino acids. The DNA for the CDR3 is TGTGCCAGCAGTGGGACGGAAAACCCCTACGAGCAGTACTTC. Protein: CASSGTENPYEQYF.

This sequence joins TRBV11-2 and TRBJ2-3, with D tentatively TRBD1 (5 bases). Trimming removed 5 bases at V and 3 bases at J, with 12 bases between. This CDR3 has 14 residues. Germline-derived CDR1 and CDR2 are SGHAT and FQNNGV. The CDR3 reads CASSIWGLTDTQYF. The CDR3 DNA sequence: TGTGCCAGCAGCATCTGGGGCCTAACAGATACGCAGTATTTT.

V gene TRBV5-1 combines with J gene TRBJ1-2, with TRBD1 matching 7 bases. CDR1 and CDR2 (germline): SGHRS, YFSETQ. The CDR3 loop spans 15 amino acids. Trimming took 4 bases from V and 0 from J; bases not matched to a gene: 6. The CDR3: CASSLRQGSNYGYTF. The CDR3 DNA reads as TGCGCCAGCAGCCTTAGACAGGGTTCTAACTATGGCTACACCTTC.

This chain links TRBV13 with TRBJ2-7; D gene unclear. Per the germline V gene, CDR1 is PRHDT and CDR2 is FYEKMQ (reference sequence). CDR3 length: 12 amino acids. The V end was cut by 2 bases, the J end by 5 bases, with 7 bases between. As DNA, the CDR3 is TGTGCCAGCAGCTTAAAGGGTAACGAGCAGTACTTC. It encodes CASSLKGNEQYF. Complete variable domain (other parts from reference TRBV13 and TRBJ2-7): AAGVIQSPRHLIKEKRETATLKCYPIPRHDTVYWYQQGPGQDPQFLISFYEKMQSDKGSIPDRFSAQQFSDYHSELNMSSLELGDSALYFCASSLKGNEQYFGPGTRLTVT.

The genes are TRBV11-2 and TRBJ1-5; 7 nucleotides align to TRBD1. The V segment lost 3 bases and the J segment 4 bases; nucleotides outside the gene matches: 0. This CDR3 has 13 residues. Germline V lookup: CDR1 SGHAT, CDR2 FQNNGV. CDR3 DNA: TGTGCCAGCAGCTTGGACAGGAATCAGCCCCAGCATTTT. This gives the protein CASSLDRNQPQHF.

This clone was found once. The chain combines TRBV5-1 with TRBJ1-1; D is undetermined. The V gene's germline CDR1 is SGHRS and CDR2 YFSETQ. The CDR3 loop spans 13 amino acids. V dropped 1 base and J dropped 1 base, with 5 bases sitting between them. The CDR3: CASSLSQNTEAFF. CDR3 DNA: TGCGCCAGCAGCTTGTCCCAGAACACTGAAGCTTTCTTT.